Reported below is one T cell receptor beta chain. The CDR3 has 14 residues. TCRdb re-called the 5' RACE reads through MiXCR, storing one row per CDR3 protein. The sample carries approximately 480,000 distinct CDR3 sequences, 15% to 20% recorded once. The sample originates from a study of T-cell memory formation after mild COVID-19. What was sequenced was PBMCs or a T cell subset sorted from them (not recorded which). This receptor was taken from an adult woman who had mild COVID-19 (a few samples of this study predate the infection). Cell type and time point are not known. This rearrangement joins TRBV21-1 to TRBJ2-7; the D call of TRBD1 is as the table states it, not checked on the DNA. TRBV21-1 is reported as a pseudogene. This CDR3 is CASSKGDRDYEQYF. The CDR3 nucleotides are TGTGCCAGCAGCAAAGGGGACAGGGACTACGAGCAGTACTTC.